This TCR beta chain was recovered during a study of spatial heterogeneity in lung cancer. The overall study: Researchers sequenced follow-up PBMC samples if they had them, and these came a median of roughly 24 months after resection. A unique TCR and UMI combination showed up more than ten times in raw reads, on average. Detection consistently captured more beta-chain sequences than alpha-chain sequences.

Germline CDR1 reads SGHVS; CDR2 reads FQNEAQ. The CDR3 is 16 residues long. After removal of 5 bases from V and 5 bases from J, the junction contained 7 bases not matched to a gene. TCRdb passed the 5' RACE reads through MiXCR, listing each CDR3 protein once. The sample lists fewer than 30,000 distinct CDR3 sequences; 8% to 10% were seen once. Described time point: blood at routine non-recurrence follow-up after resection. J is TRBJ2-5 and V is TRBV7-8; 14 nucleotides match TRBD2. The TCR sequence derives from a male donor with early-stage non-small cell lung cancer. The sample here was PBMCs, taken at follow-up. The CDR3 nucleotides are TGTGCCAGCAGCGCCCGACTAGCGGGGGGGCCTGAGACCCAGTACTTC. It translates to CASSARLAGGPETQYF.